These 24 T cell receptor beta chains came from one sample sequenced in a study of shared clonotypes between healthy human individuals. The repertoire was sequenced with immunoSEQ multiplex PCR; TCRdb's copy has only in-frame clones and lacks some. The table records approximately 2.3 million clones, 93% of them present only once. Sequenced material: naive CD4+ T cells from PBMCs. Subset defined: CD45RA+ positively selected. The receptors come from a man aged 18 to 35 in good health. Some clones in this sample may be carry-over from other donors' samples.

The V call is TRBV20-1, the J call TRBJ2-1, with D perhaps matching TRBD2 (6 bases). The CDR3 has 11 amino acids. Per germline, CDR1 DFQATT and CDR2 SNEGSKA (reference sequence). V was trimmed by 5 bases and J by 9 bases, leaving 11 bases between them. The CDR3 DNA sequence: TGCAGTGCTTCAGGAGGGGTTGAGCAGTTCTTC. It encodes CSASGGVEQFF.

V usage is TRBV7-9 and J usage is TRBJ2-5; 9 bases agree with TRBD1. This CDR3 is built from 15 residues. V trimming: 4 bases; J trimming: 5 bases; junction bases outside the gene matches: 8. Germline V gene data show CDR1 as SEHNR and CDR2 as FQNEAQ (reference sequence). The CDR3: CASSSGQGRGETQYF. CDR3 nucleotides: TGTGCCAGCAGCTCCGGACAGGGGCGGGGGGAGACCCAGTACTTC.

A note on this clone: This sample includes further DNA sequences coding for the same CDR3. The chain is built from TRBV5-1 and TRBJ2-7; no reliable D call. The CDR3 sequence is 13 residues long. Germline CDR1 reads SGHRS; CDR2 reads YFSETQ. V lost 0 bases and J 2 bases, leaving 6 bases between the germline ends. CDR3: CASSLGPTYEQYF. As DNA, the CDR3 is TGCGCCAGCAGCTTGGGCCCTACCTACGAGCAGTACTTC.

V and J are TRBV14 and TRBJ2-7, with D hard to call. V lost 6 bases and J lost 3, with 9 bases in between. From germline, CDR1 is SGHDN and CDR2 FVKESK. The CDR3 is 12 residues long. CDR3 nucleotides: TGTGCCAGCAGTCCGAACTACTACGAGCAGTACTTC. It codes for CASSPNYYEQYF.

The CDR3 nucleotides are TGCGCCAGCAGCAAGGGTCAGATGGCAACTAATGAAAAACTGTTTTTT. Its translation: CASSKGQMATNEKLFF. The V call is TRBV4-1, the J call TRBJ1-4; D uncertain. Per the germline V gene, CDR1 is MGHRA and CDR2 is YSYEKL. V was shortened by 5 bases and J by 0 bases, with 13 bases between the two germline ends. This CDR3 contains 16 residues.

About this clone itself: Other nucleotide sequences from this sample produce the same CDR3. CDR3 coding DNA: TGTGCCAGCAGTGAAGGCGGTAGCTCCTACGAGCAGTACTTC. Its protein product is CASSEGGSSYEQYF. The chain links TRBV6-1 to TRBJ2-7; D gene unclear. Trimming stripped 1 base from V and 0 bases from J, with 7 bases between. The V gene's germline CDR1 is MNHNS and CDR2 SASEGT. There are 14 residues in the CDR3.

The gene calls are TRBV6-1 and TRBJ1-5; no clear D. Germline V gives CDR1 MNHNS, CDR2 SASEGT. Trimming left V 2 bases short and J 3 bases short, with 2 bases between. This CDR3 is built from 12 residues. The CDR3, as DNA: TGTGCCAGCAGTGAACTCAATCAGCCCCAGCATTTT. Its translation is CASSELNQPQHF.

This clone appeared a single time. The chain recombines TRBV27 with TRBJ2-7; D not resolved. V lost 2 bases and J 6 bases, leaving 17 bases between the germline ends. CDR1 is MNHEY and CDR2 is SMNVEV in the germline V gene (reference sequence). There are 15 residues in the CDR3. The CDR3 bases are TGTGCCAGCAGTTTAAGTTCCCCAGTCAGTAGCGAGCAGTACTTC. Translation: CASSLSSPVSSEQYF.

V is TRBV2 and J is TRBJ1-3; D not resolved. V shed 4 bases and J shed 0 bases, with 10 bases lying between them. The germline gives CDR1 SNHLY, CDR2 FYNNEI. The CDR3 has 15 amino acids. In DNA form, the CDR3 reads TGTGCCAGCAGTGCTCGGCACCTCTCTGGAAACACCATATATTTT. Amino acid sequence: CASSARHLSGNTIYF.

In regard to this clone: Other DNA sequences in this sample translate to the same CDR3. This chain connects TRBV2 to TRBJ1-3; D ambiguous. The CDR3 is 12 amino acids. CDR1 SNHLY and CDR2 FYNNEI come from the germline V gene. With 3 bases removed from V and 3 bases from J, the gap between germline ends came to 3 bases. The CDR3 sequence: CASSDSGNTIYF. The CDR3 coding sequence is TGTGCCAGCAGTGACAGTGGAAACACCATATATTTT.

Note on this clone: This specimen includes other DNA sequences encoding the same CDR3. The chain combines TRBV14 with TRBJ1-1; D uncertain. CDR3 length: 13 residues. V lost 0 bases and J lost 4, with 6 bases in between. The V gene's germline CDR1 is SGHDN and CDR2 FVKESK. Written as DNA, the CDR3 is TGTGCCAGCAGCCAAGATCGGGCCACTGAAGCTTTCTTT. This codes for CASSQDRATEAFF.

The chain combines TRBV5-1 with TRBJ2-1; TRBD1 aligns across 9 bases. This CDR3 region has 16 residues. The germline V gene encodes CDR1 SGHRS and CDR2 YFSETQ. With 4 bases clipped from V and 3 bases from J, the junction kept 8 bases outside the gene matches. CDR3 bases: TGCGCCAGCAGCCCTCCCGGGACAGGGTTCTACAATGAGCAGTTCTTC. Amino acids: CASSPPGTGFYNEQFF. The complete variable domain, with remaining parts taken from reference TRBV5-1 and TRBJ2-1, reads KAGVTQTPRYLIKTRGQQVTLSCSPISGHRSVSWYQQTPGQGLQFLFEYFSETQRNKGNFPGRFSGRQFSNSRSEMNVSTLELGDSALYLCASSPPGTGFYNEQFFGPGTRLTVL.

The chain uses TRBV18 and TRBJ2-5, with 9 bases matching TRBD2. This CDR3 region has 15 residues. V lost 2 bases, J lost 5 bases, and 6 bases stayed unmatched. The germline gives CDR1 KGHSH, CDR2 LQKENI. The CDR3 sequence: CASSPVAGVLETQYF. CDR3 DNA: TGTGCCAGCTCACCAGTAGCGGGAGTGCTTGAGACCCAGTACTTC.

The chain combines TRBV7-2 with TRBJ2-7, with D possibly matching TRBD2 (6 bases). The germline V gene encodes CDR1 SGHTA and CDR2 FQGNSA. V lost 2 bases, J lost 0 bases, and 11 bases lay in between. This CDR3 spans 15 amino acids. CDR3: CASSLQAGISYEQYF. In DNA, the CDR3 is TGTGCCAGCAGCTTACAGGCGGGAATCTCCTACGAGCAGTACTTC. Filled out from reference TRBV7-2 and TRBJ2-7, the complete variable domain reads GAGVSQSPSNKVTEKGKDVELRCDPISGHTALYWYRQSLGQGLEFLIYFQGNSAPDKSGLPSDRFSAERTGGSVSTLTIQRTQQEDSAVYLCASSLQAGISYEQYFGPGTRLTVT.

The rearrangement uses TRBV7-2 and TRBJ1-1; no definite D call. This CDR3 region has 14 residues. Trimming pared 3 bases from V and 6 bases from J, leaving 14 bases between. Germline CDR1 and CDR2: SGHTA and FQGNSA. In DNA, the CDR3 is TGTGCCAGCAGCTTTGGACCCCGGTCCGCTGAAGCTTTCTTT. Encoded protein: CASSFGPRSAEAFF.

The V and J genes are TRBV19 and TRBJ1-2, with D unresolved. Trimming left V 0 bases short and J 4 bases short, with 18 bases between. There are 17 residues in the CDR3. CDR1 and CDR2 (germline): LNHDA, SQIVND (reference sequence). The CDR3 DNA sequence: TGTGCCAGTAGTATAGATCATCGCATGGTCAATGGCTATGGCTACACCTTC. It is translated as CASSIDHRMVNGYGYTF.

This chain links TRBV5-1 with TRBJ1-4; tentatively, D is TRBD1 (6 bases). The CDR3 has 16 residues. Germline-derived CDR1 and CDR2 are SGHRS and YFSETQ. V gave up 4 bases and J gave up 4 bases, with 17 bases separating them. CDR3 residues: CASSREGTGFNEKLFF. The CDR3 DNA reads TGCGCCAGCAGCCGCGAAGGAACAGGGTTTAATGAAAAACTGTTTTTT.

The rearrangement links TRBV5-4 to TRBJ1-2, with a weak D call TRBD1 (6 bases). The V gene's germline CDR1 is SGHNT and CDR2 YYREEE (reference sequence). V was pared by 3 bases and J by 4 bases, with 13 bases between. CDR3 size: 14 residues. The CDR3 protein is CASSSKQGFYGYTF. The CDR3 region has the DNA TGTGCCAGCAGCTCAAAACAGGGCTTCTATGGCTACACCTTC.

In DNA form, the CDR3 reads TGCAGTCTACTAGCGTACAATGAGCAGTTCTTC. Protein product: CSLLAYNEQFF. The chain recombines TRBV20-1 with TRBJ2-1, with 7 bases that match TRBD2. J gave up 4 bases and V 8 bases, and 2 bases lay outside the gene matches. The CDR3 is 11 residues long. The V gene's germline CDR1 is DFQATT and CDR2 SNEGSKA (reference sequence).

This chain links TRBV5-1 with TRBJ2-1; 10 bases are shared with TRBD1. Germline loops: CDR1 SGHRS, CDR2 YFSETQ. V shed 4 bases, J shed 9 bases, and the junction held 7 bases outside the gene matches. This CDR3 has 14 residues. For the CDR3, the DNA is TGCGCCAGCAGCGTGGGGACAGGGGATAGTGAGCAGTTCTTC. As protein: CASSVGTGDSEQFF.

In DNA form, the CDR3 reads TGTGCCAGCAGCCAAGAAGGGGCGGTCACCGGGGAGCTGTTTTTT. It specifies CASSQEGAVTGELFF. The gene calls are TRBV4-2 and TRBJ2-2; D is possibly TRBD1 (5 bases). Looked up from germline, CDR1 is LGHNA and CDR2 is YNFKEQ. The CDR3 covers 15 residues. Between the trimmed V and J ends, which lost 0 bases and 4 bases, there was a span of 9 bases.

This clone was observed once. This sequence joins TRBV19 and TRBJ2-3, with D possibly matching TRBD1 (6 bases). The CDR3 length is 16 residues. Germline values: CDR1 LNHDA, CDR2 SQIVND (reference sequence). V was cut by 1 base and J by 5 bases, with 16 bases left in between. Here the CDR3 DNA reads TGTGCCAGTAGTATAGGTCGGGGATTAGGGGGAGATACGCAGTATTTT. It specifies CASSIGRGLGGDTQYF.

V is TRBV28 and J is TRBJ2-7; 10 bases fit TRBD1. The CDR3 extends over 17 amino acids. The V gene end was trimmed by 8 bases and the J gene end by 0 bases; junction bases not matched to a gene: 13. Germline V gene lookup returns CDR1 MDHEN and CDR2 SYDVKM. The CDR3 protein is CASGLLPGQGSSYEQYF. CDR3 in DNA: TGTGCCAGCGGACTTCTTCCGGGACAGGGGAGCTCCTACGAGCAGTACTTC.

The V gene is TRBV10-3, the J gene TRBJ2-2; D is undetermined. Per the germline V gene, CDR1 is ENHRY and CDR2 is SYGVKD. With 3 bases removed from V and 1 base from J, the gap between germline ends came to 9 bases. The CDR3 sequence is 15 residues long. This CDR3 reads CAISDRQMNTGELFF. CDR3 nucleotide sequence: TGTGCCATCAGTGATAGGCAGATGAACACCGGGGAGCTGTTTTTT.